The 23 T cell receptor beta chains given below trace back to one sample, sequenced in a study of cytotoxic CD8 clonotypes in ibrutinib-treated CLL. TCRdb's table, derived via immunoSEQ multiplex PCR, lists solely in-frame clones and lacks some. The sample records around 26,000 clones, 70% to 75% being singletons. Sequenced material: PBMCs, taken after 12 months of ibrutinib treatment. The receptor source for this set is a human donor with chronic lymphocytic leukemia.

This clone was seen ten or more times. The chain is built from TRBV6-1 and TRBJ2-3, with D perhaps matching TRBD1 or TRBD2 (6 bases each). From germline, CDR1 is MNHNS and CDR2 SASEGT. Trimming left V 1 base short and J 5 bases short, with 16 bases between. The length of the CDR3 is 16 residues. As DNA, the CDR3 is TGTGCCAGCAGTGAAGAAGGGGGGCGCTCTGGAGATACGCAGTATTTT. Its translation is CASSEEGGRSGDTQYF.

The V call is TRBV19, the J call TRBJ2-7, with TRBD2 as a possible D gene (6 bases). Per the germline V gene, CDR1 is LNHDA and CDR2 is SQIVND (reference sequence). The CDR3 runs to 14 residues. V was pared by 2 bases and J by 0 bases, with 8 bases between. The CDR3 loop reads CASSITGDSYEQYF. CDR3 nucleotides: TGTGCCAGTAGTATAACGGGGGACTCCTACGAGCAGTACTTC.

The V call is TRBV30, the J call TRBJ1-2; D uncertain. CDR3 length equals 13 residues. Between the trimmed V and J ends, which lost 3 bases and 0 bases, there was a span of 8 bases. Germline CDR1 and CDR2: GTSNPN and SVGIG (reference sequence). CDR3 nucleotide sequence: TGTGCCTGGAGATCCCTTGCTAACTATGGCTACACCTTC. Protein sequence: CAWRSLANYGYTF.

The chain carries TRBV7-3 and TRBJ2-3, with D tentatively TRBD1 or TRBD2 (5 bases each). CDR1 and CDR2 (germline): SGHTA, FQGTGA. The V end was cut by 3 bases, the J end by 2 bases, with 9 bases between. The CDR3 length is 14 residues. The CDR3 coding sequence is TGTGCCAGCAGCTTTGGGACCTACACAGATACGCAGTATTTT. Its translation: CASSFGTYTDTQYF.

This clone came up a few times. The genes are TRBV19 and TRBJ2-2; 8 positions match TRBD1. Germline assignment: CDR1 LNHDA and CDR2 SQIVND (reference sequence). The CDR3 totals 15 residues. V gave up 6 bases and J gave up 4 bases; unmatched junction bases: 7. In nucleotides, the CDR3 is TGTGCCAGTAGCCTCGGACAGGGCGGCACCGGGGAGCTGTTTTTT. The encoded protein is CASSLGQGGTGELFF.

The rearrangement links TRBV23-1 to TRBJ2-5, with D unresolved. Being an ORF, TRBV23-1 has a function that is uncertain. The CDR3 totals 20 residues. The V end was cut by 0 bases, the J end by 0 bases, with 23 bases between. The CDR3: CASSQSPKPYDPTNQETQYF. The CDR3 DNA reads TGCGCCAGCAGTCAATCGCCCAAACCCTACGACCCGACCAACCAAGAGACCCAGTACTTC.

This chain uses TRBV15 with TRBJ1-6; D is uncertain. CDR3 length: 15 amino acids. Trimming took off 0 bases at V and 7 bases at J, with 10 bases between the two ends. CDR1 is LNHNV, CDR2 YYDKDF, per germline (reference sequence). The CDR3 reads CATSRDNRRNSPLHF. The CDR3, as DNA: TGTGCCACCAGCAGAGATAACAGAAGGAATTCACCCCTCCACTTT.

This chain links TRBV29-1 with TRBJ1-4; D not resolved. The CDR3 has 11 residues. The ends were cut back, 3 bases at V and 8 bases at J, with 7 bases in the middle. Germline assignment: CDR1 SQVTM and CDR2 ANQGSEA. CDR3 in DNA: TGCAGCGTTGACGAAGGGGAAAAACTGTTTTTT. Amino acid sequence: CSVDEGEKLFF.

The chain links TRBV6-1 to TRBJ1-5; possible D gene TRBD1, 5 bases. This CDR3 region has 18 residues. V was pared by 2 bases and J by 5 bases, with 22 bases between. The germline V gene has CDR1 MNHNS and CDR2 SASEGT. The CDR3 loop reads CASSEFAYRVRGDQPQHF. Here the CDR3 DNA reads TGTGCCAGCAGTGAATTCGCGTACCGGGTCCGGGGCGATCAGCCCCAGCATTTT.

The chain links TRBV27 to TRBJ1-4; 7 bases line up with TRBD1. The germline V gene has CDR1 MNHEY and CDR2 SMNVEV (reference sequence). This CDR3 contains 14 residues. V was pared by 4 bases and J by 10 bases, with 9 bases of the junction left unmatched. Here the CDR3 DNA reads TGTGCCAGCAGTTCGGACAGGTTCAAGGGAAAACTGTTTTTT. Its translation: CASSSDRFKGKLFF. Looking up the rest from reference TRBV27 and TRBJ1-4 gives the full variable domain: EAQVTQNPRYLITVTGKKLTVTCSQNMNHEYMSWYRQDPGLGLRQIYYSMNVEVTDKGDVPEGYKVSRKEKRNFPLILESPSPNQTSLYFCASSSDRFKGKLFFGSGTQLSVL.

J is TRBJ2-7 and V is TRBV5-6, with D unclear. Germline CDR1 is SGHDT and CDR2 is YYEEEE. V shed 3 bases and J shed 3 bases, with 4 bases lying between them. This CDR3 is built from 11 residues. The CDR3 sequence is CASSWGYEQYF. CDR3 bases: TGTGCCAGCAGCTGGGGCTACGAGCAGTACTTC.

This chain uses TRBV29-1 with TRBJ1-3; D call uncertain. V was clipped by 6 bases and J by 0 bases, with 3 bases between them. CDR3 size: 11 residues. Per the germline V gene, CDR1 is SQVTM and CDR2 is ANQGSEA. CDR3 in amino acids: CSVPSGNTIYF. The CDR3 DNA reads as TGCAGCGTCCCCTCTGGAAACACCATATATTTT.

In this sample, this clone turned up many times. The chain links TRBV7-2 to TRBJ2-5; 11 nucleotides agree with TRBD2. The V gene's germline CDR1 is SGHTA and CDR2 FQGNSA. V dropped 0 bases and J dropped 4; count of bases not matched to a gene: 7. This CDR3 is built from 17 residues. CDR3 DNA sequence: TGTGCCAGCAGCTTAGCCCTGGGACTAGCGGAGGCAGAGACCCAGTACTTC. This encodes CASSLALGLAEAETQYF.

V gene TRBV9 combines with J gene TRBJ1-4, with D uncertain. The germline V gene encodes CDR1 SGDLS and CDR2 YYNGEE. The CDR3 consists of 14 residues. Trimming stripped 1 base from V and 7 bases from J, with 11 bases between. The CDR3 DNA follows: TGTGCCAGCAGCGTAAACTCAGTCGGTGAAAAACTGTTTTTT. It yields the protein CASSVNSVGEKLFF.

The rearrangement joins TRBV5-1 to TRBJ2-7; tentatively, D is TRBD1 (6 bases). Trimming left V 1 base short and J 3 bases short, with 11 bases between. CDR3 size: 14 residues. CDR1 and CDR2 (germline): SGHRS, YFSETQ. In nucleotides, the CDR3 is TGCGCCAGCAGCTTGCAGGGGTTGGGCTACGAGCAGTACTTC. This encodes CASSLQGLGYEQYF.

The chain employs TRBV9 and TRBJ2-2; maybe TRBD2 (5 bases). CDR3 length: 15 residues. V lost 0 bases and J lost 1, with 7 bases in between. CDR1 and CDR2 from the germline V gene are SGDLS and YYNGEE. CDR3 in amino acids: CASSVVEGNTGELFF. In DNA, the CDR3 is TGTGCCAGCAGCGTAGTTGAGGGGAACACCGGGGAGCTGTTTTTT.

V and J are TRBV5-6 and TRBJ2-3; 8 bases map to TRBD2. V gave up 0 bases and J gave up 3 bases; unmatched junction bases: 0. The CDR3 length is 14 residues. Germline CDR1 is SGHDT and CDR2 is YYEEEE. The CDR3 here is CASSLGLATDTQYF. In nucleotides, the CDR3 is TGTGCCAGCAGCTTGGGACTAGCGACAGATACGCAGTATTTT. The full variable domain, with the rest looked up from reference TRBV5-6 and TRBJ2-3, is DAGVTQSPTHLIKTRGQQVTLRCSPKSGHDTVSWYQQALGQGPQFIFQYYEEEERQRGNFPDRFSGHQFPNYSSELNVNALLLGDSALYLCASSLGLATDTQYFGPGTRLTVL.

This clone was seen more than once but under ten times. The chain recombines TRBV6-5 with TRBJ1-3; 11 bases fit TRBD1. Germline CDR1 and CDR2: MNHEY and SVGAGI. The CDR3 has 16 amino acids. With 2 bases clipped from V and 4 bases from J, the junction kept 4 bases outside the gene matches. DNA of the CDR3: TGTGCCAGCAGTTACCGGACAGGGGGCTTCGGAAACACCATATATTTT. Amino acids: CASSYRTGGFGNTIYF.

V usage is TRBV28 and J usage is TRBJ2-3; D gene ambiguous. V was trimmed by 5 bases and J by 4 bases, leaving 10 bases between them. The CDR3 contains 13 residues. Germline V gene data show CDR1 as MDHEN and CDR2 as SYDVKM. The CDR3 reads CASSAQYADTQYF. The CDR3, as DNA: TGTGCCAGCAGTGCCCAGTACGCAGATACGCAGTATTTT.

This clone was counted between two and nine times. This chain connects TRBV19 to TRBJ2-7, with D possibly being TRBD1 or TRBD2 (6 bases each). This CDR3 comprises 13 residues. Per the germline V gene, CDR1 is LNHDA and CDR2 is SQIVND (reference sequence). The V and J ends lost 5 bases and 4 bases respectively, with 12 bases between them. The CDR3 region is CASSPQGGYEQYF. In DNA form, the CDR3 reads TGTGCCAGTAGTCCGCAAGGGGGGTACGAGCAGTACTTC.

The V and J genes are TRBV11-2 and TRBJ1-4; D might be TRBD1 (6 bases). Looked up from germline, CDR1 is SGHAT and CDR2 is FQNNGV. Trimming pared 5 bases from V and 4 bases from J, leaving 11 bases between. The CDR3 runs to 14 residues. CDR3 bases: TGTGCCAGCAGCCAGGGGATGGGTAATGAAAAACTGTTTTTT. This sequence encodes CASSQGMGNEKLFF.

The table lists this clone with a count of one. The chain employs TRBV5-6 and TRBJ2-1; 11 bases match TRBD2. V gave up 2 bases and J gave up 3 bases; unmatched junction bases: 4. The CDR3 runs 16 residues. The germline V gene has CDR1 SGHDT and CDR2 YYEEEE. The CDR3 sequence: CASSFLAGGFYNEQFF. CDR3 DNA sequence: TGTGCCAGCAGCTTTCTAGCGGGGGGATTCTACAATGAGCAGTTCTTC.

This chain joins TRBV30 and TRBJ1-1; D is uncertain. The CDR3 extends over 15 amino acids. CDR1 is GTSNPN, CDR2 SVGIG, per germline (reference sequence). With 2 bases removed from V and 3 bases from J, the gap between germline ends came to 16 bases. Written as DNA, the CDR3 is TGTGCCTGGAGTTTCCCCTCCTTGGAGGACACTGAAGCTTTCTTT. This codes for CAWSFPSLEDTEAFF.